The clone carrying this T cell receptor (beta chain) was seen many times. TCRdb re-analysed the 5' RACE reads in MiXCR, keeping a single row per CDR3 protein. The sample records 160,000 or so distinct CDR3 sequences, approximately 9% being singletons. Germline V lookup: CDR1 DFQATT, CDR2 SNEGSKA (reference sequence). CDR3 length: 15 amino acids. Trimming cost V 1 base and J 4 bases, with 17 bases left between them. This entry belongs to a study of CD8 T cells in ankylosing spondylitis. The V and J genes are TRBV20-1 and TRBJ2-7, with D perhaps TRBD1 (6 bases). The clonotype was recovered from a female donor with ankylosing spondylitis or in good health (not recorded which). Sequences were obtained from blood, either unsorted or a sorted T cell fraction (not recorded which). The CDR3 here is CSARAGELGAYEQYF. CDR3 nucleotide sequence: TGCAGTGCTAGAGCTGGGGAACTGGGGGCGTACGAGCAGTACTTC.